The TCR beta chain described here comes from a study of blood T cell repertoires in COVID-19. Whole-study context: The origin of the acute and convalescent COVID-19 samples was the United States, Italy and Spain. Nucleic acid was either cDNA or gDNA, and it came from T cells, B-cell-depleted T cells, or PBMCs.

CDR3 size: 15 residues. The germline CDR1 and CDR2 sequences are MNHEY and SVGAGI. Trimming stripped 0 bases from V and 2 bases from J, with 11 bases between. The sample holds one count of this clone. In the original analysis: Scientists estimated how many nucleated cells there were by amplifying reference gene primers. Profiled with immunoSEQ multiplex PCR; TCRdb holds only in-frame clones, not every one. Clone size and V and J calls were adopted from that table, with D and trimming inferred from the DNA. The data show about 260,000 clones, with roughly 90% seen just once and 0.7% held by the top ten.

This TCR came from a human donor in a cohort sampled during active COVID-19. The chain recombines TRBV6-5 with TRBJ2-7; tentative D call: TRBD2 (6 bases). Sequences were obtained from peripheral blood. CDR3 in amino acids: CASSYSGRTPYEQYF. The CDR3 DNA sequence: TGTGCCAGCAGTTACTCAGGGAGGACCCCCTACGAGCAGTACTTC.